What follows is one T cell receptor (beta chain) and its context. Its cognate antigen is unknown. Repertoires were generated with immunoSEQ multiplex PCR, while TCRdb's copy carries only in-frame clones and drops some. The sample carries around 60,000 clones, approximately 80% recorded once. Germline assignment: CDR1 SGHRS and CDR2 YFSETQ. This CDR3 has 16 residues. V was cut by 3 bases and J by 5 bases, with 20 bases left in between. The data are from a study of OX40 agonist ivuxolimab in advanced cancers. Findings and limits, study-wide: Clonal expansion in partial responders at 0.1-3.0 mg/kg ranked among the lowest.

The sequence was obtained from an adult with an advanced solid tumor such as melanoma, head and neck, liver or kidney cancer. This specimen was CD4+ or CD8+ T cells sorted from blood, taken in a trial of the OX40 agonist ivuxolimab. The rearrangement links TRBV5-1 to TRBJ2-5; possible D gene TRBD2, 7 bases. The CDR3 bases are TGCGCCAGCAGCTCCCGAATTTGGGGGGGCAGGGAGACCCAGTACTTC. It encodes CASSSRIWGGRETQYF.